This T cell receptor (beta chain) is from a study of PD-1 blockade in mismatch repair-deficient tumors (dated by TCRdb to 2016 to 2017). With respect to the entire study: Between late 2013 and 2016, the trial enrolled fewer than 95 consecutive patients with 12 mismatch repair-deficient cancer types, every one of whom had been previously treated and was progressing. Deep sequencing of TCR CDR3 regions was used to track tumor-associated T cell clones in peripheral blood of patients responding to PD-1 blockade.

V and J are truncated by 2 bases and 6 bases respectively, leaving an intervening sequence of 16 bases. From cysteine to phenylalanine, the CDR3 is 15 amino acids long. Only the CDR3 part of the read is kept: 45 bases, read in frame from the first base. The germline V gene gives CDR1 as MNHEY and CDR2 as SVGAGI. Libraries were built with the immunoSEQ multiplex PCR assay. TCRdb holds this immuneACCESS table with in-frame rearrangements only. Some clones are missing; in checked studies, unresolved V genes explain under half, and the rest has no known cause. This sample holds 60,000 to 70,000 clones; about 91% were observed only once. The ten largest clones capture about 15% of the sample. For every enrolled patient, mismatch repair deficiency was confirmed by either polymerase chain reaction or immunohistochemistry. TCR sequencing was performed for a few patients who responded to pembrolizumab therapy. Pembrolizumab PD-1 blockade was prospectively tested in advanced mismatch repair-deficient cancers, regardless of tissue of origin, in the phase II trial. Peripheral blood T cell samples were gathered serially, both before PD-1 blockade started and at multiple time points afterward. The timing of each blood sample was reported as weeks after the first dose of pembrolizumab.

Points on this clone: Which antigen it targets is not known. Base qualities are missing; no much larger clone stands one base away.

General study outcomes and caveats: Rapid expansion after pembrolizumab followed by contraction, generally before radiologic responses, was shown by tumor-resident clones, which were often undetectable in blood before treatment.

The sample consisted of peripheral blood, taken 52 weeks after starting pembrolizumab. The V gene is TRBV6-5 and the J gene is TRBJ1-2; the D gene identity is not certain. The receptor comes from an adult with mismatch repair-deficient cancer. The sequenced DNA: TGTGCCAGCAGTTACCCCCGAGCGGCCTGGGATGGCTACACCTTC. This translates into CASSYPRAAWDGYTF.